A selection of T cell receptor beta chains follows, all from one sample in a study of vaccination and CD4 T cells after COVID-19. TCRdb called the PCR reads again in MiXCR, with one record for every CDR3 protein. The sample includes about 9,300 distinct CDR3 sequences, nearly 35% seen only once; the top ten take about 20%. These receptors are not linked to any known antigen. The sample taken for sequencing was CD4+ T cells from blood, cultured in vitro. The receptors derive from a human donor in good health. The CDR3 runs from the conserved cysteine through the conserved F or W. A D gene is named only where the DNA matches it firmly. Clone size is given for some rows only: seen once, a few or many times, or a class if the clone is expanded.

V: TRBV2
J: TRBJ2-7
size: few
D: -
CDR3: CASSAPLEGYEQYF
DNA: TGTGCCAGCAGTGCCCCCCTAGAAGGCTACGAGCAGTACTTC

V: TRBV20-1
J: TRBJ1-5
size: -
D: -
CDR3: CSADKGIVDNQPQHF
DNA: TGCAGTGCCGACAAGGGGATTGTGGACAATCAGCCCCAGCATTTT

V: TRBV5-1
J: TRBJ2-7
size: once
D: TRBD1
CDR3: CASSWGTGVYEQYF
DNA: TGCGCCAGCAGCTGGGGGACAGGCGTCTACGAGCAGTACTTC

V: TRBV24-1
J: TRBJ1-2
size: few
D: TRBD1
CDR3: CATSDGQDAGYTF
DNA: TGTGCCACCAGTGACGGACAGGATGCTGGCTACACCTTC

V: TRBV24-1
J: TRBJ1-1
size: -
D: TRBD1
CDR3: CATRGQGTGTEAFF
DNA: TGTGCCACCCGAGGACAGGGTACGGGCACTGAAGCTTTCTTT

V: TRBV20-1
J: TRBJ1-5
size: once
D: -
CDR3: CSAGGRGAGNQPQHF
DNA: TGCAGTGCTGGGGGTCGGGGGGCTGGGAATCAGCCCCAGCATTTT

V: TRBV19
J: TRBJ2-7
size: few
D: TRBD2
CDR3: CASSMVREGLGRTYEQYF
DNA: TGTGCCAGTAGTATGGTGCGGGAGGGCCTTGGAAGGACCTACGAGCAGTACTTC

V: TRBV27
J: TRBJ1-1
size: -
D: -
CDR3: CASSFAGRGTEAFF
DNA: TGTGCCAGCAGTTTTGCAGGACGGGGCACTGAAGCTTTCTTT

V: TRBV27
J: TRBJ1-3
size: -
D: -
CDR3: CASSSRQISSGNTIYF
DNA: TGTGCCAGCAGTTCCCGACAGATCAGCTCTGGAAACACCATATATTTT

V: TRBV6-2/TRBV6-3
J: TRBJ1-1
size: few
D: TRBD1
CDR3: CASSHRGIAEAFF
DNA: TGTGCCAGCAGCCACAGGGGGATCGCTGAAGCTTTCTTT

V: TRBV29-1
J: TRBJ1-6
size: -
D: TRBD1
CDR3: CSTSRTGDNSPLHF
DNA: TGCAGCACGTCCAGGACAGGGGATAATTCACCCCTCCACTTT

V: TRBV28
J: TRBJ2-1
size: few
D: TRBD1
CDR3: CASSLPGQGSYNEQFF
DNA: TGTGCCAGCAGTCTGCCTGGACAGGGATCCTACAATGAGCAGTTCTTC

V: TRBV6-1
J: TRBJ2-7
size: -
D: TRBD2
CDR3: CASSARAGGPNEQYF
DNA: TGTGCCAGCAGTGCCCGAGCGGGAGGGCCTAACGAGCAGTACTTC

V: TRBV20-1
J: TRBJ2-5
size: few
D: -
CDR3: CSASRHDWVAETQYF
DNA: TGCAGTGCTAGCCGCCATGACTGGGTGGCAGAGACCCAGTACTTC

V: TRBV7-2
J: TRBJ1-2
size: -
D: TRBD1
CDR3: CASSTTGVYGYTF
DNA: TGTGCCAGCAGCACAACAGGGGTCTATGGCTACACCTTC

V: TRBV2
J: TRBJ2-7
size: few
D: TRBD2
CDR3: CASSLGGRAGDMEQYF
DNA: TGTGCCAGCAGTTTAGGGGGAAGAGCGGGAGATATGGAGCAGTACTTC

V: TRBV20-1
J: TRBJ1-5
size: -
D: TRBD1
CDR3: CSAVLSTGERPQHF
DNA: TGCAGTGCGGTTTTATCTACAGGGGAAAGGCCCCAGCATTTT

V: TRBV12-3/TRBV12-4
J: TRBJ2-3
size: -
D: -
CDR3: CASSPMGPSTDTQYF
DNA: TGTGCCAGCAGTCCCATGGGCCCTAGCACAGATACGCAGTATTTT

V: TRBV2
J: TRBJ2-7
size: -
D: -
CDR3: CASSEFGPGRNEQYF
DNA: TGTGCCAGCAGTGAATTTGGCCCAGGTCGCAACGAGCAGTACTTC

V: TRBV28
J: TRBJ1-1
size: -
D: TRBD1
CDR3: CASTLAGGQGVTEAFF
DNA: TGTGCCAGCACCCTCGCTGGTGGACAGGGTGTCACTGAAGCTTTCTTT

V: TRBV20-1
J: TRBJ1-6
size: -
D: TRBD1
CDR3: CSARDRGYSSPLHF
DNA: TGCAGTGCTAGGGACAGGGGATATAGTTCACCCCTCCACTTT

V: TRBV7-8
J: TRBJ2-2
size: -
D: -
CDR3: CASSLKGDTVATGELFF
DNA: TGTGCCAGCAGCTTAAAAGGGGACACCGTTGCCACCGGGGAGCTGTTTTTT

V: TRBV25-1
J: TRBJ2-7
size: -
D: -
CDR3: CASSPQAGYEQYF
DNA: TGTGCCAGCAGTCCGCAGGCCGGGTACGAGCAGTACTTC

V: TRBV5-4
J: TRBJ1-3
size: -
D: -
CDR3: CASSLSRDGNTIYF
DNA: TGTGCCAGCAGTCTGAGCCGGGATGGAAACACCATATATTTT

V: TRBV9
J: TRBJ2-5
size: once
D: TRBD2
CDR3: CASSARLATQETQYF
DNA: TGTGCCAGCAGCGCACGACTAGCGACACAAGAGACCCAGTACTTC

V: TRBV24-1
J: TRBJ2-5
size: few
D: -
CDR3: CATSDLSQDGVTQYF
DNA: TGTGCCACCAGTGATTTAAGCCAGGACGGGGTGACCCAGTACTTC

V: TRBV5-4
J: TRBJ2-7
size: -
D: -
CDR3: CASSLLGLSGLFIYEQYF
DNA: TGTGCCAGCAGCTTGCTGGGCCTTAGCGGCCTATTTATATACGAGCAGTACTTC

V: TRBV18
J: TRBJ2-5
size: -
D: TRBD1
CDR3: CASSPQRSTGDQETQYF
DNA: TGTGCCAGCTCCCCCCAACGTTCGACAGGGGACCAAGAGACCCAGTACTTC

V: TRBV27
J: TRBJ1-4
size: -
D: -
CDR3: CASSFGRVNEKLFF
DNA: TGTGCCAGCAGTTTTGGGAGGGTGAATGAAAAACTGTTTTTT

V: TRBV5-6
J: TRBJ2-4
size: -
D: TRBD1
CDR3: CASSWGQKNIQYF
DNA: TGTGCCAGCAGCTGGGGACAGAAAAACATTCAGTACTTC